This T cell receptor beta chain was found in a study of blood T cell repertoires in COVID-19. In Seattle, patients joined the study during active infection and were tracked longitudinally. Germline V gene lookup returns CDR1 MNHEY and CDR2 SMNVEV (reference sequence). The CDR3 is 13 amino acids. V gave up 5 bases and J gave up 6 bases, with 12 bases separating them. Methods used by the authors: Reference gene primers were amplified, and this amplification served to estimate nucleated cell counts. Data came from immunoSEQ multiplex PCR; TCRdb stores just in-frame clones and leaves some out. The DNA gave D and trimming, while V, J and clone size come from that table. The repertoire includes roughly 300,000 clones, roughly 91% of them detected once, and 1.5% to 2% sits in the top ten.

The TCR sequence derives from a young woman with COVID-19, enrolled during active disease. Sequenced sample: peripheral blood. The chain carries TRBV27 and TRBJ2-3; a weak D match, TRBD2 (5 bases). Here the CDR3 reads CASSPDYTDTQYF. DNA for the CDR3: TGTGCCAGCAGTCCTGACTACACTGATACGCAGTATTTT.